The present entry profiles one T cell receptor beta chain with its context. No antigen is known for it. CDR3 length: 18 residues. The junction had 13 bases not matched to a gene; V was cut back by 3 bases and J by 3 bases. The germline V gene has CDR1 SGHRS and CDR2 YFSETQ. This entry is derived from a study of cytomegalovirus exposure and HLA in healthy donors. Study-level points and caveats: Later analysis suggested most CMV-associated TCR beta chains were HLA-restricted.

Researchers ran the PCR with 60 Vbeta and 13 Jbeta primers. The method was immunoSEQ multiplex PCR; TCRdb's version includes in-frame clones alone and lacks a portion of them. The profile covers some 140,000 clones, with roughly 70% appearing a single time and less than 4.5% taken by the ten largest. This TCR derives from a man between 45 and 60 years old in good health and CMV-seropositive. The sequencing input was PBMCs. V gene TRBV5-1 combines with J gene TRBJ2-3; 10 bases line up with TRBD2. CDR3 sequence: CASSSATGLAVGTDTQYF. DNA for the CDR3: TGCGCCAGCAGCTCGGCGACTGGACTAGCGGTTGGGACAGATACGCAGTATTTT.